The clone carrying this T cell receptor beta chain was counted ten times or more. The target antigen is unknown. These data come from a study of breast tumors, draining lymph nodes, adjacent tissues. Each CDR3 protein gets one entry after TCRdb re-called the multiplex PCR reads with MiXCR. The sample holds about 150,000 distinct CDR3 sequences, approximately 32% seen once. Samples came from axillary lymph nodes draining the breast cancer. Study results and caveats: Tumor TCR diversity was below lymph nodes but above nontumor tissue.

The sample taken for sequencing was axillary lymph node tissue. The clonotype comes from a female donor with breast cancer. Some clones in this sample may be carry-over from other donors' samples.

This chain's CDR3 is CASSESPFRGSGYTF. CDR3 nucleotides: TGTGCCAGCAGTGAATCCCCTTTCCGAGGGTCCGGCTACACCTTC. This rearrangement joins TRBV25-1 to TRBJ1-2, with D unclear. The CDR3 is 15 amino acids. The germline gives CDR1 MGHDK, CDR2 SYGVNS. V lost 1 base to trimming and J lost 8 bases, with 17 bases between them.